The clone carrying this T cell receptor beta chain was seen a handful of times. Its antigen remains unknown. MiXCR, run by TCRdb on the RT-PCR reads, gives a single entry per CDR3 protein. The top ten clones hold over 10% of a sample with 500,000 to 600,000 distinct CDR3 sequences, roughly 13% of them seen once. The source of the sample is a study of response to subunit inactivated influenza vaccine. Overall study results and limits: Only a handful of new T cells, the authors suggested, are recruited with each seasonal influenza vaccination.

This clonotype originated in a man in his fifties who received an inactivated influenza vaccine. The specimen was PBMCs from blood, collected 45 days after vaccination.

The chain's CDR3 is CASSYQSQGFTEAFF. The CDR3 nucleotides are TGTGCCAGCAGTTACCAATCACAGGGTTTCACTGAAGCTTTCTTT. V and J are TRBV6-2 or TRBV6-3 and TRBJ1-1; D might be TRBD1 (6 bases). Germline assignment: CDR1 MNHEY and CDR2 SVGEGT. Trimming removed 2 bases from V and 4 bases from J, with 14 bases in between. The CDR3 has 15 residues.